The 3 T cell receptor beta chains presented below share a single source sample, sequenced in a study of blood T cell repertoires in COVID-19. The data were produced by immunoSEQ multiplex PCR, yet TCRdb's version contains in-frame clones alone and is incomplete. The sample holds approximately 140,000 clones, approximately 80% seen once. The sequencing sample was made of peripheral blood. These receptors originate from a human donor with acute or convalescent COVID-19. The donor label of this sample is uncertain.

The rearrangement joins TRBV3-1 (or the pseudogene TRBV3-2) to TRBJ1-2; D is unresolved. The V end lost 0 bases, the J end lost 4 bases, and 12 bases lay between the germline ends. The CDR3 sequence is 15 residues long. Germline CDR1 is LGHDT and CDR2 is YNNKEL (reference sequence). In DNA, the CDR3 is TGTGCCAGCAGCCAAGAGGAGGGATTTGGCTATGGCTACACCTTC. It translates to CASSQEEGFGYGYTF.

The CDR3 DNA sequence: TGTGCCAGCAGCCCGAATGGGGGGACTGGGGATAGTAACTATGGCTACACCTTC. Encoded protein: CASSPNGGTGDSNYGYTF. This sequence joins TRBV3-1 (or the pseudogene TRBV3-2) and TRBJ1-2; a possible D gene is TRBD1 (5 bases). The CDR3 runs 18 residues. Germline assignment: CDR1 LGHDT and CDR2 YNNKEL (reference sequence). With 4 bases removed from V and 1 base from J, the gap between germline ends came to 22 bases.

This clone was counted a few times. The chain recombines TRBV5-1 with TRBJ2-3, with TRBD1 identical over 7 bases. J gave up 4 bases and V 0 bases, and 8 bases lay outside the gene matches. The CDR3 sequence is 16 residues long. Germline CDR1 and CDR2: SGHRS and YFSETQ. In DNA, the CDR3 is TGCGCCAGCAGCTTGGAGGGGGCTCGGAAGGCAGATACGCAGTATTTT. Amino acid sequence: CASSLEGARKADTQYF.